This T cell receptor beta chain was identified in a study of T cells in Graves' hyperthyroidism and ophthalmopathy. It was around 11 ml of fresh peripheral blood that supplied the PBMCs. From RNA transcripts, TCR beta CDR3 regions were amplified. Using the HTBI primer set, a first-round RT-PCR was run on the TCR CDR3. TCRdb itself ran the multiplex PCR reads through MiXCR, one entry per CDR3 protein. The sample lists hundreds of thousands of distinct CDR3 sequences, 24% occurring once. The ends were cut back, 5 bases at V and 2 bases at J, with 9 bases in the middle. This CDR3 comprises 14 residues. Germline loops: CDR1 SEHNR, CDR2 FQNEAQ (reference sequence). This clonotype came up many times.

V usage is TRBV7-9 and J usage is TRBJ2-2; TRBD1 is a possible D gene (6 bases). The specimen sequenced was blood. The receptor was derived from a woman younger than 45 with Graves' ophthalmopathy. CDR3 DNA sequence: TGTGCCAGCAGCCGGGACACCAACACCGGGGAGCTGTTTTTT. Its translation: CASSRDTNTGELFF.